A selection of T cell receptor beta chains follows, all from one sample in a study of blood T cell repertoires in COVID-19. Sequencing used immunoSEQ multiplex PCR; TCRdb keeps in-frame clones, though not all of them. The table shows hundreds of thousands of clones, with roughly 90% occurring only once. The sequenced sample was peripheral blood. The receptors shown here come from a woman aged 45-59 years who had recovered from COVID-19. Each CDR3 is given with its conserved first and last residue. A D gene is named only where the DNA matches it firmly. The size entry is marked missing in some rows and otherwise reads once, few, many or a size class.

cdr3_nt cdr3_aa cdr3_length j_call clone_size v_call d_call
TGTGCCAGTAGGTCCCGCGTTGCGAACACCGGGGAGCTGTTTTTT CASRSRVANTGELFF 15 TRBJ2-2 NA TRBV19 NA
TGTGCCAGCAGCACCACACGAAGGGGCTATTCACCCCTCCACTTT CASSTTRRGYSPLHF 15 TRBJ1-6 NA TRBV28 NA
TGTGCCAGCAGTTACGGGGGGGGCCGGAACAATGAGCAGTTCTTC CASSYGGGRNNEQFF 15 TRBJ2-1 few TRBV6-2/TRBV6-3 NA
TGTGCCACCTTCCTAGAGGGGGACAGGGTCACTGAAGCTTTCTTT CATFLEGDRVTEAFF 15 TRBJ1-1 NA TRBV28 TRBD1
TGTGCCAGCAGCTTGGCCGGGCAGGGGTATGAAAAACTGTTTTTT CASSLAGQGYEKLFF 15 TRBJ1-4 NA TRBV5-6 NA
TGTGCCAGTAGAAAGGGGGCTAGTCTGGATGAGCAGTTCTTC CASRKGASLDEQFF 14 TRBJ2-1 NA TRBV19 TRBD1
TGTGCCAGCGGCGACAGGGTCTGGAATTCACCCCTCCACTTT CASGDRVWNSPLHF 14 TRBJ1-6 NA TRBV7-2 TRBD1
TGTGCCAGCAGTTACGGGGGACAGCGGAACACTGAAGCTTTCTTT CASSYGGQRNTEAFF 15 TRBJ1-1 once TRBV6-5 TRBD1
TGTGCCAGCTCACCATCAGGGAATCAGCCCCAGCATTTT CASSPSGNQPQHF 13 TRBJ1-5 NA TRBV18 NA
TGTGCCAGCAGCCTTTTAGCGGGCACTCGAACAGATACGCAGTATTTT CASSLLAGTRTDTQYF 16 TRBJ2-3 NA TRBV7-9 TRBD2
TGTGCCAGCAGCCACTGGGGGGGGAGTACGAACACTGAAGCTTTCTTT CASSHWGGSTNTEAFF 16 TRBJ1-1 few TRBV3-1/TRBV3-2 NA
TGTGCCAGCAGCGTAAGGGAGGTGGGCACTGAAGCTTTCTTT CASSVREVGTEAFF 14 TRBJ1-1 NA TRBV9 NA
TGTGCCAGCAGCTTGGGGGGAGCGGCGGGAGGGTATTACAATGAGCAGTTCTTC CASSLGGAAGGYYNEQFF 18 TRBJ2-1 NA TRBV5-4 TRBD2
TGTGCCAGCAGTCCCGGCTATGGCTACACCTTC CASSPGYGYTF 11 TRBJ1-2 NA TRBV28 NA
TGTGCCAGTAGTATAGGGACGACTATGAGAGGCACAGATACGCAGTATTTT CASSIGTTMRGTDTQYF 17 TRBJ2-3 NA TRBV19 NA
TGTGCCAGCTCGAACCAACAGCTCTCTGGAAACACCATATATTTT CASSNQQLSGNTIYF 15 TRBJ1-3 NA TRBV18 NA
TGTGCCAGCTCAGTCGGACAGGGTACCTACAATGAGCAGTTCTTC CASSVGQGTYNEQFF 15 TRBJ2-1 NA TRBV18 TRBD1
TGTGCCAGCTCACCAACAGGGCCCAGTCCCTACGAGCAGTACTTC CASSPTGPSPYEQYF 15 TRBJ2-7 NA TRBV18 NA
TGCGCCAGCAGCTCTTCACCCGGGACTCGGAGCACAGATACGCAGTATTTT CASSSSPGTRSTDTQYF 17 TRBJ2-3 NA TRBV5-1 NA
TGCGCCAGCAGCCAAGAGGACAGAGCTAACTATGGCTACACCTTC CASSQEDRANYGYTF 15 TRBJ1-2 NA TRBV4-3 NA
TGTGCCAGCAGCTTGGCTCCCCGCACTGAAGCTTTCTTT CASSLAPRTEAFF 13 TRBJ1-1 NA TRBV5-4 NA
TGTGCCAGCAGTCCTCGACAGGGTCAAAGAGGCTACACCTTC CASSPRQGQRGYTF 14 TRBJ1-2 NA TRBV6-5 TRBD1
TGTGCCAGCAGCCACCCACTGCGTTTCGGGTCTACCCACAATGAGCAGTTCTTC CASSHPLRFGSTHNEQFF 18 TRBJ2-1 NA TRBV14 NA
TGTGCCAGCAGCCCTCCTGGCGGTCAAAACGTTGAGACCCAGTACTTC CASSPPGGQNVETQYF 16 TRBJ2-5 NA TRBV9 NA
TGTGCCAGCAGTCATTTCCTAGGGGACATTCAGTACTTC CASSHFLGDIQYF 13 TRBJ2-4 once TRBV6-2/TRBV6-3 NA
TGCGCCAGCAGCTTGGACAGCAATTATGGCTACACCTTC CASSLDSNYGYTF 13 TRBJ1-2 NA TRBV5-1 NA
TGTGCCAGCACCCCCAGCTGGGAGGGGTACAATGAGCAGTTCTTC CASTPSWEGYNEQFF 15 TRBJ2-1 NA TRBV27 TRBD2
TGTGCCAGCAGCTTGCCGAGACAGGTTGGATATGGCTACACCTTC CASSLPRQVGYGYTF 15 TRBJ1-2 once TRBV7-9 NA
TGTGCCAGCAGCGTCGCGGGAGGGGGGGCAGATACGCAGTATTTT CASSVAGGGADTQYF 15 TRBJ2-3 NA TRBV6-4 TRBD2
TGTGCCAGTAGTATAGGACCGAGACGCGAAGGGGGATACAATGAGCAGTTCTTC CASSIGPRREGGYNEQFF 18 TRBJ2-1 NA TRBV19 NA
TGTGCCAGCAGTGAAGCCCGGGGGGCCGGCTACACCTTC CASSEARGAGYTF 13 TRBJ1-2 NA TRBV2 NA
TGTGCCAGCAGCCCCCGACAGGGGAGCACTGAAGCTTTCTTT CASSPRQGSTEAFF 14 TRBJ1-1 NA TRBV7-2 TRBD1
TGTGCCAGCAGCTTAGCGGCTAGCGGGTACCCCAATGACATTCAGTACTTC CASSLAASGYPNDIQYF 17 TRBJ2-4 NA TRBV7-2 TRBD2
TGTGCCAGCAGCCGAGGCCTGTATGGCTACACCTTC CASSRGLYGYTF 12 TRBJ1-2 NA TRBV14 NA
TGTGCCAGCAGGCCCGGGACTAGCGGGAGGGCCTATTCCTACAATGAGCAGTTCTTC CASRPGTSGRAYSYNEQFF 19 TRBJ2-1 NA TRBV7-9 TRBD2
TGTGCCAGCAGCTTAGCCAACAGGGGCGAGCAGTACTTC CASSLANRGEQYF 13 TRBJ2-7 NA TRBV7-3 TRBD1
TGCAGTGCAGACAGGCCTTTGGAGCAGTACTTC CSADRPLEQYF 11 TRBJ2-7 NA TRBV20-1 NA
TGCAGCGCATGGACAGGAGAAGGTTCACCCCTCCACTTT CSAWTGEGSPLHF 13 TRBJ1-6 NA TRBV29-1 TRBD1
TGTGCCAGCAGCTTATCTCGGGGGTACACCGGGGAGCTGTTTTTT CASSLSRGYTGELFF 15 TRBJ2-2 NA TRBV7-2 NA
TGTGCCAGCAGCTTAGGGACACGCTCTACCTACAATGAGCAGTTCTTC CASSLGTRSTYNEQFF 16 TRBJ2-1 NA TRBV7-6 NA
TGTGCCAGTACCGCCTACGGGATGCCCGGGGAGCTGTTTTTT CASTAYGMPGELFF 14 TRBJ2-2 NA TRBV19 NA
TGTGCCAGCAGCACCGGACTGTATAGCAATCAGCCCCAGCATTTT CASSTGLYSNQPQHF 15 TRBJ1-5 many TRBV7-2 NA
TGTGCCAGCAGCCGGACAGGGGCAGAGACCCAGTACTTC CASSRTGAETQYF 13 TRBJ2-5 NA TRBV6-5 TRBD1
TGTGCCAGCTCACCCCTGTTGATCTCAGGGCGTTCCTATGGCTACACCTTC CASSPLLISGRSYGYTF 17 TRBJ1-2 NA TRBV18 NA
TGCGCCAGCAGCCAAGATCATACGGGACTAGCTGGCTACGAGCAGTACTTC CASSQDHTGLAGYEQYF 17 TRBJ2-7 NA TRBV4-3 TRBD2
TGTGCCAGTAGTATAGTCACAGGGGGCGCGTTGGTTGTTGAAGCTTTCTTT CASSIVTGGALVVEAFF 17 TRBJ1-1 NA TRBV19 TRBD1
TGCAGTGCCTCTACCTACAATGAGCAGTTCTTC CSASTYNEQFF 11 TRBJ2-1 NA TRBV20-1 NA
TGTGCCAGCAGAGTTCACCCCATGGACAGGAACACTGAAGCTTTCTTT CASRVHPMDRNTEAFF 16 TRBJ1-1 NA TRBV27 NA